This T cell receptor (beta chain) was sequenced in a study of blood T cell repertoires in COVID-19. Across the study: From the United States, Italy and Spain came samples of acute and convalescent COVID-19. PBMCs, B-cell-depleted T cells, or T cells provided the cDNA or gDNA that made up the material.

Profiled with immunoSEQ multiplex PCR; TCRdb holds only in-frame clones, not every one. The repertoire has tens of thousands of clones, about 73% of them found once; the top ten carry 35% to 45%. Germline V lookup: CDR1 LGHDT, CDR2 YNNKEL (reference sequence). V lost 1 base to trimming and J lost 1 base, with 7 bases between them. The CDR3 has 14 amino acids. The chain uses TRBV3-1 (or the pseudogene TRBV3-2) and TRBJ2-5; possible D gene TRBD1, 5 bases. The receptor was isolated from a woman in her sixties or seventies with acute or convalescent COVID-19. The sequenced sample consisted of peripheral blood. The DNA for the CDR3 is TGTGCCAGCAGCCAAGTTCAGGGCCAAGAGACCCAGTACTTC. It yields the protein CASSQVQGQETQYF.